These 32 T cell receptor beta chains were all obtained from the same sample, sequenced in a study of untreated major depressive disorder. Whole-study findings and limits: Depressed patients' CD4+ T cells carried increased TRBV05-01 (Vbeta 5.1) usage versus control CD4+ T cells.

Their recognized antigens are unknown. Measured with immunoSEQ multiplex PCR; TCRdb has only the in-frame clones, and not every one. The sample shows roughly 13,000 clones, around 90% of them seen only once. The sample consisted of CD4+ T cells from PBMCs. Source of these receptors: a man aged 30 to 45 with major depressive disorder.

This clone appeared a single time. The V call is TRBV6-1, the J call TRBJ1-5; TRBD1 might be the D (5 bases). V lost 1 base and J lost 2, with 18 bases in between. The germline gives CDR1 MNHNS, CDR2 SASEGT. The CDR3 is 18 residues long. In nucleotides, the CDR3 is TGTGCCAGCAGTGAAGTTGCAGGGTGGGGGAATGGCAATCAGCCCCAGCATTTT. Residues: CASSEVAGWGNGNQPQHF.

This clone occurred a few times. The V call is TRBV6-1, the J call TRBJ1-5; no clear D gene. Germline CDR1 MNHNS, CDR2 SASEGT. Trimming left V 6 bases short and J 4 bases short, with 13 bases between. CDR3 length: 14 amino acids. For the CDR3, the DNA is TGTGCCAGCAGAGATTATCTAGGGAATCAGCCCCAGCATTTT. Its protein is CASRDYLGNQPQHF.

This rearrangement joins TRBV2 to TRBJ2-3; unclear D gene. CDR3 length: 12 residues. Per germline, CDR1 SNHLY and CDR2 FYNNEI. Trimming left V 7 bases short and J 5 bases short, with 10 bases between. CDR3 DNA sequence: TGTGCCAGCAATCGCGCCGGAGATACGCAGTATTTT. Protein: CASNRAGDTQYF.

The gene calls are TRBV7-9 and TRBJ1-1; no definite D call. With 4 bases removed from V and 10 bases from J, the gap between germline ends came to 13 bases. The V gene's germline CDR1 is SEHNR and CDR2 FQNEAQ (reference sequence). The CDR3 is made up of 12 amino acids. The CDR3: CASSSSPLTAFF. As DNA, the CDR3 is TGTGCCAGCAGCTCCTCTCCCCTCACAGCTTTCTTT.

This clone was observed a handful of times. The chain links TRBV7-3 to TRBJ1-6, with D perhaps matching TRBD1 (6 bases). This CDR3 spans 14 amino acids. V gave up 2 bases and J gave up 7 bases, with 9 bases separating them. Germline CDR1 SGHTA, CDR2 FQGTGA. CDR3 loop: CASSLAGANSPLHF. For the CDR3, the DNA is TGTGCCAGCAGCTTAGCGGGGGCCAATTCACCCCTCCACTTT.

This clone was seen once. V and J are TRBV28 and TRBJ1-1; D may be TRBD1 (5 bases). With 2 bases removed from V and 4 bases from J, the gap between germline ends came to 14 bases. From germline, CDR1 is MDHEN and CDR2 SYDVKM. The CDR3 spans 15 residues. The CDR3 DNA reads as TGTGCCAGCAGTTTAGGGGGTAGGGTTTCCACTGAAGCTTTCTTT. Translation: CASSLGGRVSTEAFF.

The rearrangement joins TRBV2 to TRBJ2-2, with TRBD2 matching over 9 bases. Germline lookup yields CDR1 SNHLY and CDR2 FYNNEI. The length of the CDR3 is 16 residues. J gave up 9 bases and V 6 bases, and 14 bases lay outside the gene matches. CDR3 DNA: TGTGCCAGCAGCGCTACGGCGGCTAGCGGGGCGAGGGAGCTGTTTTTT. Protein product: CASSATAASGARELFF. Full variable domain (outside the CDR3, taken from reference TRBV2 and TRBJ2-2): EPEVTQTPSHQVTQMGQEVILRCVPISNHLYFYWYRQILGQKVEFLVSFYNNEISEKSEIFDDQFSVERPDGSNFTLKIRSTKLEDSAMYFCASSATAASGARELFFGEGSRLTVL.

The chain employs TRBV19 and TRBJ1-6; 9 bases agree with TRBD1. CDR1 and CDR2 (germline): LNHDA, SQIVND (reference sequence). J was trimmed by 4 bases and V by 5 bases; bases with no gene match: 9. The CDR3 contains 17 residues. The DNA of the CDR3 is TGTGCCAGTAGTGTGAGACAGGGGGTAAGGTATAATTCACCCCTCCACTTT. Protein: CASSVRQGVRYNSPLHF.

The rearrangement joins TRBV18 to TRBJ2-4; 7 bases align to TRBD1. Trimming removed 2 bases from V and 0 bases from J; junction bases left unmatched: 4. CDR3 length: 16 residues. Germline CDR1 and CDR2: KGHSH and LQKENI. This CDR3 reads CASSPSDRVAKNIQYF. In DNA form, the CDR3 reads TGTGCCAGCTCACCAAGTGACAGGGTAGCCAAAAACATTCAGTACTTC.

As to this clone: An end of the junction does not agree with germline; a read error may underlie this. The chain recombines TRBV18 with TRBJ2-7; D is uncertain. Germline CDR1 reads KGHSH; CDR2 reads LQKENI. CDR3 length equals 12 residues. This CDR3 is CASSPQLKDLFF. As DNA, the CDR3 is TGTGCCAGCTCCCCCCAGCTTAAGGACCTCTTCTTC.

The rearrangement uses TRBV7-9 and TRBJ1-6; D is unresolved. Germline V gene data show CDR1 as SEHNR and CDR2 as FQNEAQ (reference sequence). CDR3 length equals 13 residues. V lost 1 base and J 7 bases, leaving 5 bases between the germline ends. CDR3 nucleotide sequence: TGTGCCAGCAGCTTAGAAGGGAATTCACCCCTCCACTTT. This translates into CASSLEGNSPLHF.

Written as DNA, the CDR3 is TGTGCAACAAGGACGCCAGGGGGTAACTATGGCTACACCTTC. Its translation is CATRTPGGNYGYTF. The J gene is TRBJ1-2, the V gene TRBV19; 7 positions match TRBD1. Looked up from germline, CDR1 is LNHDA and CDR2 is SQIVND (reference sequence). This CDR3 contains 14 residues. Drawing the rest from reference TRBV19 and TRBJ1-2, the complete variable domain is DGGITQSPKYLFRKEGQNVTLSCEQNLNHDAMYWYRQDPGQGLRLIYYSQIVNDFQKGDIAEGYSVSREKKESFPLTVTSAQKNPTAFYLCATRTPGGNYGYTFGSGTRLTVV.

This chain's CDR3 is CASSFWTDSYEQYF. CDR3 bases: TGTGCCAGCAGCTTCTGGACAGACTCCTACGAGCAGTACTTC. This chain uses TRBV5-5 with TRBJ2-7; the D gene is possibly TRBD1 (6 bases). In germline, CDR1 is SGHKS, CDR2 YYEKEE (reference sequence). V lost 2 bases to trimming and J lost 0 bases, with 9 bases between them. CDR3 length: 14 amino acids.

The chain joins TRBV7-3 to TRBJ1-5; the D gene is possibly TRBD1 (5 bases). The CDR3 spans 18 residues. CDR1 is SGHTA and CDR2 is FQGTGA in the germline V gene. Trimming pared 0 bases from V and 0 bases from J, leaving 15 bases between. The CDR3 DNA sequence: TGTGCCAGCAGCTTAACGTATGGGGGGTCCCATAGCAATCAGCCCCAGCATTTT. Amino acids: CASSLTYGGSHSNQPQHF.

The V gene is TRBV7-9, the J gene TRBJ2-6, with 8 bases that match TRBD1. The CDR3 runs 18 residues. The junction had 9 bases not matched to a gene; V was cut back by 5 bases and J by 0 bases. In germline, CDR1 is SEHNR, CDR2 FQNEAQ (reference sequence). CDR3 loop: CASSPSQGAASGANVLTF. CDR3 sequence (DNA): TGTGCCAGCAGCCCATCTCAGGGGGCCGCCTCTGGGGCCAACGTCCTGACTTTC.

This chain joins TRBV2 and TRBJ2-7; D not resolved. The CDR3 totals 18 residues. CDR1 and CDR2 (germline): SNHLY, FYNNEI. V lost 1 base to trimming and J lost 0 bases, with 19 bases between them. CDR3 amino acids: CASSEGPTRVGYSYEQYF. CDR3 DNA: TGTGCCAGCAGTGAAGGACCCACTCGAGTCGGCTACTCCTACGAGCAGTACTTC.

The chain employs TRBV28 and TRBJ1-5, with D maybe TRBD1 (6 bases). This CDR3 is 14 amino acids long. The ends were cut back, 6 bases at V and 6 bases at J, with 15 bases in the middle. CDR1 and CDR2 from the germline V gene are MDHEN and SYDVKM. The CDR3, as DNA: TGTGCCAGCAGGCCCACCGGGACAAGTCAGCCCCAGCATTTT. Protein product: CASRPTGTSQPQHF. Based on the CDR3 plus reference TRBV28 and TRBJ1-5, the full variable domain is DVKVTQSSRYLVKRTGEKVFLECVQDMDHENMFWYRQDPGLGLRLIYFSYDVKMKEKGDIPEGYSVSREKKERFSLILESASTNQTSMYLCASRPTGTSQPQHFGDGTRLSIL.

Points on this clone: An end of the junction does not agree with germline; a read error may underlie this. The chain employs TRBV11-2 and TRBJ1-6, with 7 bases identical to TRBD1. The CDR3 runs 11 residues. Germline values: CDR1 SGHAT, CDR2 FQNNGV. As DNA, the CDR3 is TGTGCCAGCAGCCAGGGGCAGGGGGACTACTTT. Translated: CASSQGQGDYF.

The chain recombines TRBV6-6 with TRBJ2-5, with 9 bases lining up with TRBD1. V lost 6 bases and J lost 2; bases outside the gene matches: 7. The CDR3 has 15 amino acids. The V gene's germline CDR1 is MNHNY and CDR2 SVGAGI (reference sequence). CDR3 sequence: CASRGTGRGQETQYF. DNA for the CDR3: TGTGCCAGCAGAGGGACAGGGAGGGGACAAGAGACCCAGTACTTC.

The J gene is TRBJ2-7, the V gene TRBV4-1; 7 bases agree with TRBD1. CDR1 is MGHRA, CDR2 YSYEKL, per germline. The length of the CDR3 is 17 residues. Germline trimming cut 0 bases from V and 4 bases from J; bases unmatched to any gene: 12. The CDR3 sequence: CASSQDWKGQVRYEQYF. Here the CDR3 DNA reads TGCGCCAGCAGCCAAGATTGGAAAGGACAGGTAAGGTACGAGCAGTACTTC.

The chain recombines TRBV5-1 with TRBJ1-1; TRBD1 aligns across 9 bases. The CDR3 is 15 residues long. Unmatched junction bases numbered 4, after V lost 3 bases and J lost 1 base. From germline, CDR1 is SGHRS and CDR2 YFSETQ. This chain's CDR3 is CASSSQQGANTEAFF. The CDR3 nucleotides are TGCGCCAGCAGCTCCCAACAGGGGGCGAACACTGAAGCTTTCTTT.

The chain uses TRBV7-6 and TRBJ1-3, with D uncertain. The CDR3 runs to 14 residues. V was cut by 2 bases and J by 2 bases, with 7 bases left in between. Germline V gives CDR1 SGHVS, CDR2 FNYEAQ. This CDR3 reads CASSLSQTGNTIYF. The CDR3 nucleotides read TGTGCCAGCAGCTTAAGTCAGACTGGAAACACCATATATTTT.

V and J are TRBV30 and TRBJ1-1, with D unclear. The CDR3 has 16 residues. Deletions cut 2 bases from V and 1 base from J, with 17 bases between. CDR1 is GTSNPN, CDR2 SVGIG, per germline (reference sequence). CDR3 nucleotides: TGTGCCTGGAGTCCCCTACCGAACCGGGAGAACACTGAAGCTTTCTTT. Translation: CAWSPLPNRENTEAFF.

The gene calls are TRBV4-2 and TRBJ1-3, with D hard to call. The germline CDR1 and CDR2 sequences are LGHNA and YNFKEQ. The CDR3 extends over 16 amino acids. The germline V and J ends were trimmed by 1 base and 1 base, with 11 bases remaining between them. CDR3 sequence: CASSQVAVQSGNTIYF. CDR3 sequence (DNA): TGTGCCAGCAGCCAAGTGGCAGTACAGTCTGGAAACACCATATATTTT.

The chain joins TRBV6-6 to TRBJ2-3, with TRBD2 matching 7 bases. Germline V gene sequence: CDR1 MNHNY, CDR2 SVGAGI (reference sequence). CDR3 size: 16 residues. J was trimmed by 0 bases and V by 4 bases; bases with no gene match: 7. CDR3 coding DNA: TGTGCCAGCAGTTTTCCGGGACTAACTAGCACAGATACGCAGTATTTT. It is translated as CASSFPGLTSTDTQYF.

V and J are TRBV6-7 and TRBJ2-7; 15 bases line up with TRBD2. TRBV6-7 qualifies as an ORF whose function is uncertain. The V gene end was trimmed by 9 bases and the J gene end by 5 bases; junction bases not matched to a gene: 8. The CDR3 has 15 amino acids. CDR3 nucleotide sequence: TGTGCCAGAAGGACTAGCGGGGGGGCCAACAACGAGCAGTACTTC. Its translation: CARRTSGGANNEQYF.

The CDR3 is CASNNLFYGYTF. CDR3 nucleotide sequence: TGTGCCAGCAATAACTTGTTCTATGGCTACACCTTC. The chain employs TRBV28 and TRBJ1-2, with no clear D. The CDR3 contains 12 residues. Germline CDR1 and CDR2: MDHEN and SYDVKM. Trimming shortened V by 7 bases and J by 4 bases, and 10 bases separated the two germline ends.

This clone has a single count. The gene calls are TRBV4-1 and TRBJ1-5; possible D gene TRBD1, 6 bases. The V gene's germline CDR1 is MGHRA and CDR2 YSYEKL. The V gene lost 0 bases and the J gene lost 7 bases, with 13 bases spanning the gap. This CDR3 has 15 amino acids. The CDR3 bases are TGCGCCAGCAGCCAAGATCGGTCGGGGGGCCAGCCCCAGCATTTT. It translates to CASSQDRSGGQPQHF.

In this sample, this clone turned up a few times. The chain joins TRBV5-6 to TRBJ1-2, with 7 bases that match TRBD1. Germline CDR1 reads SGHDT; CDR2 reads YYEEEE. The length of the CDR3 is 13 residues. V dropped 4 bases and J dropped 2; count of bases not matched to a gene: 2. The CDR3 protein is CASSKDRNYGYTF. In DNA form, the CDR3 reads TGTGCCAGCAGCAAGGACAGGAACTATGGCTACACCTTC.

The chain uses TRBV18 and TRBJ1-3, with D hard to call. The germline V and J ends were trimmed by 2 bases and 0 bases, with 5 bases remaining between them. Germline assignment: CDR1 KGHSH and CDR2 LQKENI. The CDR3 runs 14 residues. In DNA form, the CDR3 reads TGTGCCAGCTCACCAAATAGCTCTGGAAACACCATATATTTT. Translated, it gives CASSPNSSGNTIYF.

The gene calls are TRBV30 and TRBJ2-5; D is ambiguous. CDR3 length: 13 amino acids. V was trimmed by 2 bases and J by 2 bases, leaving 9 bases between them. Germline CDR1 GTSNPN, CDR2 SVGIG (reference sequence). In nucleotides, the CDR3 is TGTGCCTGGAGTAGGTCCTCTCAAGAGACCCAGTACTTC. The encoded protein is CAWSRSSQETQYF.

The CDR3 nucleotides read TGTGCCTGGAGTGTGGAGGGGAGGACCGGCAATTCACCCCTCCACTTT. It specifies CAWSVEGRTGNSPLHF. The chain is built from TRBV30 and TRBJ1-6; perhaps TRBD1 as D (5 bases). The CDR3 consists of 16 residues. Germline lookup yields CDR1 GTSNPN and CDR2 SVGIG (reference sequence). Trimming pared 0 bases from V and 7 bases from J, leaving 16 bases between.